This T cell receptor beta chain was observed in a study of shared clonotypes between healthy human individuals. Study results and caveats: The study drew on few donors, limiting represented genetic and exposure-history diversity.

The length of the CDR3 is 15 residues. Germline assignment: CDR1 MNHEY and CDR2 SMNVEV (reference sequence). The V end was cut by 3 bases, the J end by 4 bases, with 15 bases between. In regard to this clone: What it recognizes is unknown.

Naive CD8 populations comprised CD45RO-negative cells positively selected for CCR7, excluding terminally differentiated effector memory CD45RA+ cells. As processed by the authors: ImmunoSEQ output held junction-only sequences without quality scores, so filtering differed. Profiling relied on immunoSEQ multiplex PCR, and the TCRdb table lists in-frame clones only, not all of them. V and J calls and clone size follow that table, whereas D and trimming were derived from the DNA. This sample has more than 2 million clones; 93% occur once, and the top ten carry roughly 1.7%. Material for sequencing was naive CD8+ T cells from PBMCs. The chain has TRBV27 and TRBJ1-2, with a weak D call TRBD1 (6 bases). This receptor was obtained from a man aged 18 to 29 in good health. Some clones in this sample may be carry-over from other donors' samples. The CDR3 is CASSLSIGQTYGYTF. CDR3 DNA: TGTGCCAGCAGTTTGAGCATTGGACAGACCTATGGCTACACCTTC.